This paragraph covers one TCR beta chain sequence. This specimen belongs to a study of blood T cell repertoires in COVID-19. Background on the study: Researchers got acute and convalescent COVID-19 samples from the United States, Italy and Spain. T cells, B-cell-depleted T cells, or PBMCs provided the cDNA or gDNA that served as material.

In the authors' methods: Quantification of nucleated cells was approximated via reference gene primer amplification. The method was immunoSEQ multiplex PCR; TCRdb's version includes in-frame clones alone and lacks a portion of them. The V and J calls and clone size come from that table; D and trimming were worked out from the DNA. The sample lists around 71,000 clones, around 83% occurring once. From germline, CDR1 is SGHAT and CDR2 FQNNGV. The CDR3 totals 14 residues. V shed 3 bases and J shed 0 bases, with 6 bases lying between them. The sequenced sample consisted of peripheral blood. The sequence was collected from a man aged 65 to 85 with acute or convalescent COVID-19. This chain connects TRBV11-2 to TRBJ2-1; the D is unclear. The CDR3 here is CASSFRSSYNEQFF. As DNA, the CDR3 is TGTGCCAGCAGCTTTAGAAGCTCCTACAATGAGCAGTTCTTC. The complete variable domain, with remaining parts taken from reference TRBV11-2 and TRBJ2-1, reads EAGVAQSPRYKIIEKRQSVAFWCNPISGHATLYWYQQILGQGPKLLIQFQNNGVVDDSQLPKDRFSAERLKGVDSTLKIQPAKLEDSAVYLCASSFRSSYNEQFFGPGTRLTVL.